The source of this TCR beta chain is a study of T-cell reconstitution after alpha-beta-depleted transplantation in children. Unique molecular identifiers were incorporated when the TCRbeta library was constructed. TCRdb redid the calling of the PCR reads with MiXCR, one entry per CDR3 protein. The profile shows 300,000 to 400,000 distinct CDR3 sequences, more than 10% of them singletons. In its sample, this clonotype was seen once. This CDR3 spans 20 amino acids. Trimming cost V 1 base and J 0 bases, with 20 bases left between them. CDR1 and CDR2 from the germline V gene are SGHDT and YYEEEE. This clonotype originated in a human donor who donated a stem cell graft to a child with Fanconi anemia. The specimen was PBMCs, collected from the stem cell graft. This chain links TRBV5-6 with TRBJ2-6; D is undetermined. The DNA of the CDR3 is TGTGCCAGCAGCTTGAGGGTCCTGAGGCCTGAGAGCTCTGGGGCCAACGTCCTGACTTTC. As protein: CASSLRVLRPESSGANVLTF. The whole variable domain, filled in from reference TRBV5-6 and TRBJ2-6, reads DAGVTQSPTHLIKTRGQQVTLRCSPKSGHDTVSWYQQALGQGPQFIFQYYEEEERQRGNFPDRFSGHQFPNYSSELNVNALLLGDSALYLCASSLRVLRPESSGANVLTFGAGSRLTVL.